Included here is one TCR beta chain sequence, with context. Its target is unknown. The sample originates from a study of cytomegalovirus exposure and HLA in healthy donors. Study-wide results and caveats: Sequences of the TCR beta chain were said to predict the HLA-A and HLA-B alleles of most subjects accurately. The study had only CMV serostatus as immune exposure information.

The germline V gene encodes CDR1 SNHLY and CDR2 FYNNEI. Trimming pared 1 base from V and 11 bases from J, leaving 11 bases between. The CDR3 covers 12 residues. 13 Jbeta primers and 60 Vbeta primers were used for the PCR. Assay used: immunoSEQ multiplex PCR; TCRdb lists only in-frame clones, some missing. The table shows 150,000 to 200,000 clones, with about 86% occurring only once. Material for sequencing was PBMCs. This chain joins TRBV2 and TRBJ1-1; weak D call: TRBD1 (5 bases). This TCR came from a woman in her late teens or twenties in good health and CMV-seronegative. This CDR3 reads CASSEGVPGAFF. As DNA, the CDR3 is TGTGCCAGCAGTGAAGGAGTCCCAGGGGCTTTCTTT.